This TCR beta chain is drawn from a study of blood T cell repertoires in COVID-19. Cohort 3 donors were reported recovered after two negative PCRs, clearance, or symptom resolution. V was clipped by 4 bases and J by 5 bases, with 6 bases between them. Germline loops: CDR1 ENHRY, CDR2 SYGVKD. The CDR3 contains 12 residues. Produced via immunoSEQ multiplex PCR; TCRdb's table is partial and in-frame only. The sample yields more than 250,000 clones, around nine tenths seen once. The rearrangement uses TRBV10-3 and TRBJ2-1; D gene unclear. The receptor's source is a woman in her thirties or forties who had recovered from COVID-19. The specimen was PBMCs or T cells enriched from blood (not recorded which). The CDR3 nucleotides are TGTGCCATCAGTGTCGGAGACAATGAGCAGTTCTTC. Residues: CAISVGDNEQFF.